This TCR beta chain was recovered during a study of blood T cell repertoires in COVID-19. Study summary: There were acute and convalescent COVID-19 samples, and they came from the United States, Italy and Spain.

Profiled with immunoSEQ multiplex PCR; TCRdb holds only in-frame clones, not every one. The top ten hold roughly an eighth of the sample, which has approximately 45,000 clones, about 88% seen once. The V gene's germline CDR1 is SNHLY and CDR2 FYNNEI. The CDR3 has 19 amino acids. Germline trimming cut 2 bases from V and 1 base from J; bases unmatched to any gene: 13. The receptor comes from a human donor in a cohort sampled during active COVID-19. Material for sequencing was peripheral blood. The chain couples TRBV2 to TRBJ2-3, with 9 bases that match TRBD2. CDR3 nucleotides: TGTGCCAGCAGTGAAATTGGCCTAGCGGGGCGGGGGGGCACAGATACGCAGTATTTT. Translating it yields CASSEIGLAGRGGTDTQYF.